This T cell receptor (beta chain) was identified during a study of blood T cell repertoires in COVID-19. On the study more broadly: Both acute and convalescent COVID-19 samples were obtained from the United States, Italy and Spain. The analysed material was cDNA or gDNA that came from T cells, B-cell-depleted T cells, or PBMCs.

The CDR3 is made up of 15 amino acids. Trimming took 3 bases from V and 4 from J; bases not matched to a gene: 4. CDR1 and CDR2 from the germline V gene are KGHSH and LQKENI. Cohort allocation depended upon clinical history that participants reported. Using immunoSEQ multiplex PCR, the repertoire was profiled, and TCRdb retains in-frame clones only, with some absent. The data show under 300,000 clones, about 80% seen once. The V gene is TRBV18, the J gene TRBJ2-1, with 9 nucleotides matching TRBD2. The clonotype originates from a man aged 50-60 years who had recovered from COVID-19. The sample was PBMCs or T cells enriched from blood (not recorded which). The CDR3, as DNA: TGTGCCAGCTCACCGACTAGCGGAGGATACAATGAGCAGTTCTTC. Protein: CASSPTSGGYNEQFF.